This TCR beta chain is from a study of T cells in women clearing cervical HPV infection. Study-wide context: Cases: HPV16-related CIN3 or worse on histology, a couple of invasive cancers.

Findings of the study overall: TRBV6-7 relative abundance averaged about 0.11% in cases and 0.15% to 0.2% in controls.

The CDR3 extends over 15 amino acids. The V end was cut by 2 bases, the J end by 0 bases, with 11 bases between. Germline CDR1 and CDR2: SQVTM and ANQGSEA. On this clone itself: What it binds is not known. The read comes to an end 3 residues before the CDR3 does, leaving the germline J gene to fill in the end.

Genomic DNA, averaging around 1,200 ng per sample, yielded TCR beta CDR3 via immunoSEQ. The data were produced by immunoSEQ multiplex PCR, yet TCRdb's version contains in-frame clones alone and is incomplete. Here the sample table reports under 45,000 clones. Dot-blot hybridization genotyped cervical HPV amplified with MY09/MY11 PCR. The specimen sequenced was blood buffy coat. The sequence came from a woman aged 18-70 years with a cervical HPV16 infection that either progressed to CIN3+ or cleared (not recorded which). This chain connects TRBV29-1 to TRBJ2-1; D is ambiguous. The CDR3 bases that were read are TGCAGCGTTGAACGGCAGGCCCACTCCTACAATGAG. Translation gives CSVERQAHSYNE. The whole CDR3 sequence reads CSVERQAHSYNEQFF.